The rows below give T cell receptor beta chains drawn from one sample of a study of shared clonotypes between healthy human individuals. Sequencing used immunoSEQ multiplex PCR; TCRdb keeps in-frame clones, though not all of them. The sample lists about 2.1 million clones; about 93% were seen once. The material sequenced was naive CD8+ T cells from PBMCs. These receptor sequences come from a man aged 18 to 29 in good health. Some clones in this sample may be carry-over from other donors' samples. The CDR3 runs from the conserved cysteine through the conserved F or W. Fields, in order: J gene, D gene, clone size, CDR3 length, V gene, CDR3 protein, CDR3 DNA. The D gene is left open where the match is weak. A clone size is listed for some rows: how often the clone was seen (once, few, many), or a class if it is expanded.

TRBJ2-2	TRBD1	once	14	TRBV7-9	CASSLKGASGELFF	TGTGCCAGCAGCTTGAAGGGGGCAAGCGGGGAGCTGTTTTTT
TRBJ2-1	TRBD1	.	15	TRBV7-9	CASSLRDRVAPEQFF	TGTGCCAGCAGCCTCCGGGACAGGGTAGCACCTGAGCAGTTCTTC
TRBJ1-3	.	.	13	TRBV5-4	CASSYDRGNTIYF	TGTGCCAGCAGCTACGACAGGGGAAACACCATATATTTT
TRBJ2-2	TRBD2	once	17	TRBV7-9	CASSPRTSGGNTGELFF	TGTGCCAGCAGCCCACGGACTAGCGGGGGTAACACCGGGGAGCTGTTTTTT
TRBJ2-2	.	once	16	TRBV6-6	CASSYRQGRVTGELFF	TGTGCCAGCAGTTACCGGCAGGGCAGGGTCACCGGGGAGCTGTTTTTT
TRBJ2-1	.	.	15	TRBV27	CASSRPTRNLHEQFF	TGTGCCAGCAGCCGTCCGACTCGAAACCTCCATGAGCAGTTCTTC
TRBJ2-5	.	.	11	TRBV2	CASSIEETQYF	TGTGCCAGCAGTATCGAAGAGACCCAGTACTTC
TRBJ2-2	TRBD2	.	16	TRBV9	CASSVAREGLTGELFF	TGTGCCAGCAGCGTAGCGCGGGAGGGCCTCACCGGGGAGCTGTTTTTT
TRBJ2-1	TRBD2	.	15	TRBV4-2	CASSPKGTSGNEQFF	TGTGCCAGCAGCCCAAAGGGGACTAGCGGCAATGAGCAGTTCTTC
TRBJ2-2	.	.	15	TRBV5-6	CASSLTVAVTGELFF	TGTGCCAGCAGTCTGACAGTCGCGGTCACCGGGGAGCTGTTTTTT
TRBJ1-2	.	.	11	TRBV7-9	CASSLGDGYTF	TGTGCCAGCAGCTTAGGCGATGGCTACACCTTC
TRBJ1-6	.	.	15	TRBV5-6	CASSLATDWGSPLHF	TGTGCCAGCAGCTTGGCCACGGACTGGGGTTCACCCCTCCACTTT
TRBJ2-1	.	.	14	TRBV7-2	CASSLGGKYNEQFF	TGTGCCAGCAGCTTAGGAGGGAAGTACAATGAGCAGTTCTTC
TRBJ2-7	TRBD1	.	13	TRBV15	CATTDDRVYEQYF	TGTGCCACCACCGACGACAGGGTCTACGAGCAGTACTTC
TRBJ2-7	.	few	12	TRBV28	CASSFLRNEQYF	TGTGCCAGCAGTTTCCTGAGGAACGAGCAGTACTTC
TRBJ2-7	TRBD2	.	15	TRBV13	CASSLAASGPYEQYF	TGTGCCAGCAGCTTAGCGGCTAGCGGACCTTACGAGCAGTACTTC
TRBJ2-2	.	.	17	TRBV9	CASSVSSRPANTGELFF	TGTGCCAGCAGCGTGTCTTCGAGACCCGCGAACACCGGGGAGCTGTTTTTT
TRBJ2-1	.	.	15	TRBV9	CASSVYWGVYNEQFF	TGTGCCAGCAGCGTATATTGGGGAGTGTACAATGAGCAGTTCTTC
TRBJ2-1	.	once	13	TRBV6-5	CASSFFLSSEQFF	TGTGCCAGCAGCTTCTTTCTGTCTAGTGAGCAGTTCTTC
TRBJ1-4	.	.	13	TRBV7-9	CASSLGSHEKLFF	TGTGCCAGCAGCTTAGGGTCCCATGAAAAACTGTTTTTT
TRBJ1-1	.	.	13	TRBV5-4	CASSLSGRTEAFF	TGTGCCAGCAGCTTGTCAGGGAGGACTGAAGCTTTCTTT
TRBJ2-7	TRBD2	.	11	TRBV16	CASTRGGEQYF	TGTGCCAGCACCCGGGGGGGCGAGCAGTACTTC
TRBJ1-2	.	.	15	TRBV5-4	CASSLGSGPVYGYTF	TGTGCCAGCAGCTTGGGATCAGGGCCAGTCTATGGCTACACCTTC
TRBJ1-1	.	.	13	TRBV6-1	CASSETRNTEAFF	TGTGCCAGCAGTGAAACCAGGAACACTGAAGCTTTCTTT
TRBJ2-6	.	.	16	TRBV27	CASSPRVESGANVLTF	TGTGCCAGCAGTCCCAGGGTTGAATCTGGGGCCAACGTCCTGACTTTC
TRBJ2-7	TRBD2	.	15	TRBV7-2	CASSLKGTKVYEQYF	TGTGCCAGCAGCTTAAAGGGGACTAAAGTCTACGAGCAGTACTTC
TRBJ2-7	.	.	16	TRBV5-1	CASSLVLGARSDEQYF	TGCGCCAGCAGCTTGGTTCTGGGGGCAAGGTCGGACGAGCAGTACTTC
TRBJ2-5	.	.	12	TRBV7-6	CASSVFQETQYF	TGTGCCAGCAGCGTCTTCCAAGAGACCCAGTACTTC
TRBJ2-5	TRBD2	.	17	TRBV2	CASSEFGLAGLAETQYF	TGTGCCAGCAGTGAATTCGGGTTAGCGGGATTAGCAGAGACCCAGTACTTC
TRBJ2-7	.	.	15	TRBV5-1	CASSPAWDTYLEQYF	TGCGCCAGCAGCCCTGCGTGGGACACCTACCTAGAGCAGTACTTC
TRBJ2-7	TRBD2	.	14	TRBV14	CASSSSGRVYEQYF	TGTGCCAGCAGCTCTAGCGGGAGGGTGTACGAGCAGTACTTC
TRBJ1-1	.	.	15	TRBV9	CASSPGEGVRTEAFF	TGTGCCAGCAGCCCTGGGGAGGGGGTAAGGACTGAAGCTTTCTTT
TRBJ2-3	TRBD2	.	16	TRBV14	CASSRLEVGRGGTQYF	TGTGCCAGCAGCCGCCTTGAAGTAGGGCGCGGGGGTACGCAGTATTTT
TRBJ2-7	.	.	14	TRBV19	CASSHRDGTYEQYF	TGTGCCAGTAGTCACCGGGACGGAACCTACGAGCAGTACTTC
TRBJ2-7	TRBD1	.	16	TRBV15	CATSSAGGDLLYEQYF	TGTGCCACCAGCAGTGCAGGGGGCGATTTACTCTACGAGCAGTACTTC
TRBJ2-7	.	.	15	TRBV5-6	CASSSQGVLTYEQYF	TGTGCCAGCAGCTCACAGGGTGTACTGACCTACGAGCAGTACTTC
TRBJ1-5	TRBD1	.	15	TRBV2	CASRAGQLLNQPQHF	TGTGCCAGCAGAGCGGGACAGCTACTCAATCAGCCCCAGCATTTT
TRBJ2-1	TRBD2	.	14	TRBV7-9	CASSFGLAGNEQFF	TGTGCCAGCAGCTTCGGACTAGCGGGCAATGAGCAGTTCTTC
TRBJ2-7	.	.	13	TRBV5-1	CASSLAEGYEQYF	TGCGCCAGCAGCTTGGCCGAGGGCTACGAGCAGTACTTC
TRBJ2-2	TRBD2	.	18	TRBV4-2	CASSHPHARTSGTGELFF	TGTGCCAGCAGCCACCCCCATGCCCGGACTAGCGGCACCGGGGAGCTGTTTTTT
TRBJ2-3	TRBD2	.	13	TRBV4-1	CAFRGLDTDTQYF	TGCGCCTTCCGGGGACTAGACACAGATACGCAGTATTTT
TRBJ2-7	.	.	11	TRBV30	CAWSVLGEQYF	TGTGCCTGGAGTGTACTAGGTGAGCAGTACTTC
TRBJ2-7	.	.	14	TRBV10-1	CASSEGRGLDEQYF	TGCGCCAGCAGTGAGGGAAGGGGCTTGGACGAGCAGTACTTC
TRBJ1-4	TRBD1	.	20	TRBV27	CASPLWTGRVLLATNEKLFF	TGTGCCAGTCCTCTTTGGACAGGGAGAGTGCTTTTGGCAACTAATGAAAAACTGTTTTTT